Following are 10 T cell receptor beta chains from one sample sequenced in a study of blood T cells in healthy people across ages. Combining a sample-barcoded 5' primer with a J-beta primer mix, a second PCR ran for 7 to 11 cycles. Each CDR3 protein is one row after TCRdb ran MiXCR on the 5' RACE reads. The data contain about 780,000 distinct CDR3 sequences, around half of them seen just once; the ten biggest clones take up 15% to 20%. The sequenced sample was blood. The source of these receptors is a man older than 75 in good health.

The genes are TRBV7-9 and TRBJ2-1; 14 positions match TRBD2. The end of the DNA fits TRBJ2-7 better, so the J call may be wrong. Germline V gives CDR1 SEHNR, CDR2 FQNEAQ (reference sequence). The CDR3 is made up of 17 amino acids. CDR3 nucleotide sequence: TGTGCCAGCAGCTTAGCGGCGACTAGCGGGAGGGTATACGAGCAGTACTTC. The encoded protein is CASSLAATSGRVYEQYF.

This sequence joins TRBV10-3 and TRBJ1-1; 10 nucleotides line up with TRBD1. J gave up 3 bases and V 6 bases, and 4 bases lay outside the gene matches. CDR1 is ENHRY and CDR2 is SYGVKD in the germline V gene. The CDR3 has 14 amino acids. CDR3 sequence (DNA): TGTGCCATCAGAGGGGGACAGGGGTACACTGAAGCTTTCTTT. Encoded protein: CAIRGGQGYTEAFF.

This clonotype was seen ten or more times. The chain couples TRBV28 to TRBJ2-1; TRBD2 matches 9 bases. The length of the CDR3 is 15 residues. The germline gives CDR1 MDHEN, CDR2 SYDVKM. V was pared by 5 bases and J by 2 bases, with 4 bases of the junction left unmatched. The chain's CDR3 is CASSDLAGTYNEQFF. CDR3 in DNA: TGTGCCAGCAGTGACCTAGCGGGGACCTACAATGAGCAGTTCTTC.

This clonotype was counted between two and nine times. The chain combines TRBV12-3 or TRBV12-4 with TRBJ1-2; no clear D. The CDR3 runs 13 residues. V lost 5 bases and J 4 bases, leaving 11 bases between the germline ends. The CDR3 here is CASSPQRLYGYTF. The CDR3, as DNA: TGTGCCAGCAGTCCACAGAGACTCTATGGCTACACCTTC.

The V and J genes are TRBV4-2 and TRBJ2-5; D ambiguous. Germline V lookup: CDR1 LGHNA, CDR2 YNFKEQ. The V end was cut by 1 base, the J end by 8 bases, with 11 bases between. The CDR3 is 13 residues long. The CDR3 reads CASSQGVAVTQYF. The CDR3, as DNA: TGTGCCAGCAGCCAAGGAGTAGCTGTAACCCAGTACTTC.

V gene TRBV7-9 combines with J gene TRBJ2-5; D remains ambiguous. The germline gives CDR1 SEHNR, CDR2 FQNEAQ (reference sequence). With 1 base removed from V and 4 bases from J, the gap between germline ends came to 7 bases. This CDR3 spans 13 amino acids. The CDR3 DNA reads TGTGCCAGCAGCTTAGAGACCGGAGAGACCCAGTACTTC. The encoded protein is CASSLETGETQYF.

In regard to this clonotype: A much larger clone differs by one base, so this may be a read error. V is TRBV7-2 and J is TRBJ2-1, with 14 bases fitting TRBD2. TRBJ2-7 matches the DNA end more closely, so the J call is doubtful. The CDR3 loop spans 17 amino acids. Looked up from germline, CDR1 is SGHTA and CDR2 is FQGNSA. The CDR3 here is CASSKGLAGATYNEQYF. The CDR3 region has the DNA TGTGCCAGCAGCAAGGGACTAGCGGGAGCCACTTACAATGAGCAGTACTTC.

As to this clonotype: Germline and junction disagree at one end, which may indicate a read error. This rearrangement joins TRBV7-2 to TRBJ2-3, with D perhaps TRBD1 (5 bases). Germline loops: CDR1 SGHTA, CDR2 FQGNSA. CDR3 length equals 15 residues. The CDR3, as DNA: TGTGCCAGCACCTTAAATCGACAGCTCACAGATACGCAGTATTTT. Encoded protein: CASTLNRQLTDTQYF.

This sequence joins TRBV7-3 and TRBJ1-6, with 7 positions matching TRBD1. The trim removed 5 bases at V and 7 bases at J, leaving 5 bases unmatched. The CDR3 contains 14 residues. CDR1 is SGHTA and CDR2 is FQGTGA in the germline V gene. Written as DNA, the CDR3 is TGTGCCAGCAGCGTGGGACAGACGAATTCACCCCTCCACTTT. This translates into CASSVGQTNSPLHF. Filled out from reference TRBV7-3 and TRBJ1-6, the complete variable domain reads GAGVSQTPSNKVTEKGKYVELRCDPISGHTALYWYRQSLGQGPEFLIYFQGTGAADDSGLPNDRFFAVRPEGSVSTLKIQRTERGDSAVYLCASSVGQTNSPLHFGNGTRLTVT.

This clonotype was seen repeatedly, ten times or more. The CDR3 DNA is TGCGCCAGCAGTGACCCCAGGACAGGGGGCTCCTACGAGCAGTACTTC. Translation: CASSDPRTGGSYEQYF. The chain couples TRBV10-1 to TRBJ2-7; 10 nucleotides line up with TRBD1. V trimming: 3 bases; J trimming: 0 bases; junction bases outside the gene matches: 5. Per germline, CDR1 WNHNN and CDR2 SYGVQD (reference sequence). This CDR3 region has 16 residues.